This TCR beta chain was captured in a study of blood T cell repertoires in COVID-19. Study-wide background: From the United States, Italy and Spain came samples of acute and convalescent COVID-19. T cells, B-cell-depleted T cells, or PBMCs provided the cDNA or gDNA that served as material.

J gave up 4 bases and V 6 bases, and 3 bases lay outside the gene matches. Germline values: CDR1 MDHEN, CDR2 SYDVKM. The CDR3 has 14 residues. Within 2 weeks before study entry, exposed participants met a COVID-19 case. Some clones are missing from TCRdb's copy, which holds only in-frame ones; the method was immunoSEQ multiplex PCR. Here the sample spans 250,000 or so clones, roughly 80% being singletons. This receptor was taken from a middle-aged woman who had been exposed to COVID-19. The chain combines TRBV28 with TRBJ2-2; 9 nucleotides agree with TRBD1. The sample taken for sequencing was PBMCs or T cells enriched from blood (not recorded which). This chain's CDR3 is CASRRQGGTGELFF. For the CDR3, the DNA is TGTGCCAGCAGAAGACAGGGGGGCACCGGGGAGCTGTTTTTT.